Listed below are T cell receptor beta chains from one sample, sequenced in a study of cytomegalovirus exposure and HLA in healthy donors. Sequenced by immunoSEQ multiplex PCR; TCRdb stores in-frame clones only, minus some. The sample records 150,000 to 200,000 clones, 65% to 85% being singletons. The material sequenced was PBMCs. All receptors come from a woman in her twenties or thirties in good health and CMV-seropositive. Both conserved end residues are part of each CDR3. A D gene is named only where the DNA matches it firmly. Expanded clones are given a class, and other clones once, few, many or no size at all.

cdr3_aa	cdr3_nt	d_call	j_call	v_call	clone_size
CASSSTSGRASMIYEQYF	TGTGCCAGCAGTAGTACTAGCGGGAGGGCCTCTATGATCTACGAGCAGTACTTC	TRBD2	TRBJ2-7	TRBV7-9	NA
CASSIYSGITDTQYF	TGTGCCAGCAGTATCTATAGCGGAATCACAGATACGCAGTATTTT	NA	TRBJ2-3	TRBV2	NA
CASSLTGTGNTEAFF	TGCGCCAGCAGCTTAACCGGGACAGGGAACACTGAAGCTTTCTTT	TRBD1	TRBJ1-1	TRBV5-1	NA
CASLWGTGSDTQYF	TGTGCCAGCCTTTGGGGGACAGGGTCAGATACGCAGTATTTT	TRBD1	TRBJ2-3	TRBV5-6	NA
CASSYNRGVRPQHF	TGTGCCAGCAGTTACAACAGGGGGGTGAGGCCCCAGCATTTT	TRBD1	TRBJ1-5	TRBV6-5	NA
CASSRGGTDRSYTEAFF	TGTGCCAGCAGCCGGGGGGGTACGGACAGGTCGTACACTGAAGCTTTCTTT	TRBD1	TRBJ1-1	TRBV11-2	NA
CASSLLASGSFDNEQFF	TGTGCCAGCAGTTTATTAGCTAGCGGGAGCTTCGACAATGAGCAGTTCTTC	TRBD2	TRBJ2-1	TRBV28	NA
CASRLAGAQETQYF	TGTGCCAGCAGATTAGCGGGGGCCCAAGAGACCCAGTACTTC	TRBD2	TRBJ2-5	TRBV2	NA
CASSWDRGGDIQYF	TGTGCCAGCAGTTGGGACAGGGGAGGGGACATTCAGTACTTC	TRBD1	TRBJ2-4	TRBV6-5	NA
CASTTGYGYTF	TGTGCCTCCACGACAGGATATGGCTACACCTTC	NA	TRBJ1-2	TRBV7-2	NA
CASGQGTEQYF	TGTGCCAGCGGACAGGGTACCGAGCAGTACTTC	TRBD1	TRBJ2-7	TRBV27	NA
CASRQGVMSSDEKLFF	TGCGCCAGTCGACAGGGTGTAATGTCGTCCGATGAAAAACTGTTTTTT	TRBD1	TRBJ1-4	TRBV23-1	NA
CASSLIGLAAYNEQFF	TGTGCCAGCAGCTTAATTGGACTAGCGGCATACAATGAGCAATTCTTC	TRBD2	TRBJ2-1	TRBV7-9	NA
CASSPYSYEQYF	TGTGCCAGCAGTCCCTACTCCTACGAGCAGTACTTC	NA	TRBJ2-7	TRBV28	NA
CASSLPSPQPQHF	TGTGCCAGCAGTTTACCCTCCCCTCAGCCCCAGCATTTT	NA	TRBJ1-5	TRBV28	NA
CASSRQLDNTEAFF	TGTGCCAGCAGTCGACAGTTAGACAACACTGAAGCTTTCTTT	NA	TRBJ1-1	TRBV28	NA
CSARARDTQYF	TGCAGTGCTAGAGCCCGAGATACGCAGTATTTT	NA	TRBJ2-3	TRBV20-1	NA
CASSVGTGDYGYTF	TGTGCCAGCAGCGTAGGGACAGGGGACTATGGCTACACCTTC	TRBD1	TRBJ1-2	TRBV9	NA
CASSAPSGRSTDTQYF	TGCGCCAGCAGCGCCCCTAGCGGGAGGAGCACAGATACGCAGTATTTT	TRBD2	TRBJ2-3	TRBV5-1	NA
CASSLTRETQYF	TGTGCCAGCAGCTTGACGAGAGAGACCCAGTACTTC	NA	TRBJ2-5	TRBV5-5	NA
CASSIVRGGTDTQYF	TGTGCCAGTAGTATAGTTAGGGGGGGGACAGATACGCAGTATTTT	NA	TRBJ2-3	TRBV19	few
CASSYPQGNYGYTF	TGTGCCAGCAGTTACCCACAGGGAAACTATGGCTACACCTTC	NA	TRBJ1-2	TRBV6-6	NA
CASSLGVRGRFGTEAFF	TGTGCCAGCAGCTTAGGTGTCAGGGGTCGTTTTGGCACTGAAGCTTTCTTT	NA	TRBJ1-1	TRBV7-2	NA
CASSDPRGFSTDTQYF	TGTGCCAGCAGTGATCCACGGGGGTTCTCCACAGATACGCAGTATTTT	NA	TRBJ2-3	TRBV6-1	NA
CASSLAVGGTNEKLFF	TGTGCCAGCAGCTTAGCGGTAGGGGGAACTAATGAAAAACTGTTTTTT	NA	TRBJ1-4	TRBV7-9	NA
CASSGVSGVYNEQFF	TGCGCCAGCTCCGGGGTTAGCGGAGTTTACAATGAGCAGTTCTTC	NA	TRBJ2-1	TRBV10-1	NA
CASTRVLAGAGTGELFF	TGCGCCAGCACCCGCGTGCTAGCGGGAGCTGGGACCGGGGAGCTGTTTTTT	TRBD2	TRBJ2-2	TRBV5-1	NA
CASSPIDRATEAFF	TGTGCCAGCAGCCCCATCGACAGGGCCACTGAAGCTTTCTTT	TRBD1	TRBJ1-1	TRBV7-9	few
CSVRAGIHNEQFF	TGCAGCGTGCGGGCAGGTATCCACAATGAGCAGTTCTTC	NA	TRBJ2-1	TRBV29-1	NA
CASTVEAGGVPEAFF	TGTGCCAGTACCGTAGAAGCAGGGGGCGTGCCTGAAGCTTTCTTT	TRBD1	TRBJ1-1	TRBV19	NA
CASRGGEGRTEAFF	TGTGCCAGCAGGGGGGGGGAGGGAAGGACTGAAGCTTTCTTT	NA	TRBJ1-1	TRBV2	few
CSAIQGGYTF	TGCAGCGCCATACAGGGGGGCTACACCTTC	TRBD1	TRBJ1-2	TRBV29-1	NA
CASSPYYEQYF	TGTGCCAGCTCACCCTACTACGAGCAGTACTTC	NA	TRBJ2-7	TRBV18	NA
CASSWTPQAGGTGELFF	TGCGCCAGCAGCTGGACCCCCCAAGCGGGGGGCACCGGGGAGCTGTTTTTT	TRBD2	TRBJ2-2	TRBV5-1	NA
CASTILGEQYF	TGTGCCAGCACCATACTAGGCGAGCAGTACTTC	NA	TRBJ2-7	TRBV2	NA
CASSLSQGYYEQYF	TGCGCCAGCAGCTTGTCTCAGGGATACTACGAGCAGTACTTC	NA	TRBJ2-7	TRBV5-1	NA
CASSLVAGNTEAFF	TGTGCCAGCAGCTTAGTCGCAGGGAACACTGAAGCTTTCTTT	NA	TRBJ1-1	TRBV7-2	NA
CASSPTGAPLYEQYF	TGTGCCAGCAGCCCTACCGGAGCCCCTCTCTACGAGCAGTACTTC	NA	TRBJ2-7	TRBV11-3	few
CASSPGTGNTGELFF	TGTGCCAGTAGTCCCGGGACAGGGAACACCGGGGAGCTGTTTTTT	TRBD1	TRBJ2-2	TRBV19	NA
CAISESTRRDSDGYTF	TGTGCCATCAGTGAGTCGACTCGGCGGGACTCGGATGGCTACACCTTC	NA	TRBJ1-2	TRBV10-3	NA
CATSTRQASASGANVLTF	TGTGCCACCAGCACCCGACAGGCCAGTGCCTCTGGGGCCAACGTCCTGACTTTC	NA	TRBJ2-6	TRBV15	NA
CASSSSLTGTGSHEQYF	TGCGCCAGCAGCTCATCACTTACCGGGACAGGGTCCCACGAGCAGTACTTC	TRBD1	TRBJ2-7	TRBV5-1	NA
CASAPKGSYEQYF	TGTGCCAGCGCTCCCAAGGGGTCCTACGAGCAGTACTTC	NA	TRBJ2-7	TRBV27	NA
CASRPYGGNSYEQYF	TGTGCCAGCCGCCCTTACGGGGGGAACTCCTACGAGCAGTACTTC	TRBD2	TRBJ2-7	TRBV28	NA
CASSITSKPYNEQFF	TGTGCCAGCAGCATAACTAGCAAACCCTACAATGAGCAGTTCTTC	NA	TRBJ2-1	TRBV9	NA
CASSVLLAGTNEQFF	TGTGCCAGCAGCGTATTACTAGCGGGGACCAATGAGCAGTTCTTC	TRBD2	TRBJ2-1	TRBV9	NA
CASKLAPPSTDTQYF	TGTGCCAGTAAACTAGCGCCCCCCAGCACAGATACGCAGTATTTT	TRBD2	TRBJ2-3	TRBV28	NA
CASSLQGWSEAFF	TGCGCCAGCAGCTTACAGGGCTGGTCTGAAGCTTTCTTT	NA	TRBJ1-1	TRBV5-1	NA
CASSPLWRSGELFF	TGTGCCAGTAGTCCCCTTTGGAGGTCCGGGGAGCTGTTTTTT	NA	TRBJ2-2	TRBV19	NA
CATSRRDSSYEQYF	TGTGCCACCAGCAGACGGGACAGCTCCTACGAGCAGTACTTC	TRBD1	TRBJ2-7	TRBV15	few
CASSFATGPSYEQYF	TGTGCCAGCAGCTTTGCGACAGGACCCTCCTACGAGCAGTACTTC	NA	TRBJ2-7	TRBV7-9	once
CASSLGGQPQHF	TGTGCCAGCAGCTTAGGCGGGCAGCCCCAGCATTTT	NA	TRBJ1-5	TRBV7-2	NA
CASSLLRDKGEKLFF	TGTGCCAGCAGCCTACTCCGGGACAAAGGAGAAAAACTGTTTTTT	NA	TRBJ1-4	TRBV5-6	NA
CASSRTDREGGYTF	TGTGCCAGCAGCCGAACTGACAGGGAAGGAGGCTACACCTTC	TRBD1	TRBJ1-2	TRBV11-2	NA